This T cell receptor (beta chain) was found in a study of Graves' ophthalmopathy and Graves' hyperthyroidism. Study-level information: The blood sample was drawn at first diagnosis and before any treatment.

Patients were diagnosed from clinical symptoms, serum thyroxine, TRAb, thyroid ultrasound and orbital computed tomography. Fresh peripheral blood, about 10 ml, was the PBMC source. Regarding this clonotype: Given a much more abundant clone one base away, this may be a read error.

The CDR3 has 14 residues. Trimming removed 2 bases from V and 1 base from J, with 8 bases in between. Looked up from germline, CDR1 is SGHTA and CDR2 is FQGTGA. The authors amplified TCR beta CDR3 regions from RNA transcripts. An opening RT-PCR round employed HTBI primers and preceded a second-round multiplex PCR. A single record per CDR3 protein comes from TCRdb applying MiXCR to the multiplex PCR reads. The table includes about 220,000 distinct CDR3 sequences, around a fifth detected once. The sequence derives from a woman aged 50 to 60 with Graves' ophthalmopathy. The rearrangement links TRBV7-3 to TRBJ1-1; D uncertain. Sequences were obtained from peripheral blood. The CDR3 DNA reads TGTGCCAGCAGCTTAGACGGGAAGAACACTGAAGCTTTCTTT. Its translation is CASSLDGKNTEAFF.